The entry below describes one T cell receptor beta chain. This clone was counted many times. There is no known antigen for this receptor. No base qualities exist here, and no much larger clone lies one base off it. CDR1 and CDR2, looked up from the germline V gene, are SGDLS and YYNGEE. V is cut back by 2 bases and J by 10 bases, with 7 bases in the junction unmatched. There are 14 amino acids in the CDR3, from cysteine to phenylalanine inclusive. Just CDR3 DNA is preserved here, 42 bases in frame from base 1. No patient had received any treatment before thyroid surgery. Using T-cell receptor beta sequencing, the researchers looked back retrospectively at clinical samples from patients, gathered between about 2011 and 2019. This sample was included in a study of metastatic and nonmetastatic thyroid tumors (dated by TCRdb to about 2020). As for the study more broadly: The researchers compared repertoires between peripheral blood samples and tumor or nodule tissue samples from patients with malignant or benign thyroid disease. The investigation overall reported the following: In both blood and tumor samples, TCR beta diversity was reported to be significantly higher in malignant tumors than in benign nodules.

Library preparation used PCR. Sequenced using an Illumina HiSeq 4000. The TCR beta-chain CDR3 region of each patient was profiled by high-throughput sequencing. In the original analysis: The researchers built a classifier to tell apart papillary thyroid cancer patients with distant metastasis, based on CDR3 differences among clinicopathological groups. To measure repertoire diversity the researchers used the Shannon index, while the Morisita-Horn index served to gauge how similar the tumor and blood repertoires were. TCRdb redid the processing of the public reads, applying fastp at Q25 and MiXCR, and retained in-frame beta chains. In this record, the V and J calls reflect TCRdb's handling and not the investigators' own analysis. Counted in this sample were tens of thousands of clones; 22% of them appeared once. 10% to 15% of the sample goes to the ten largest clones.

Rearrangement joined TRBV9 to TRBJ2-1, with 9 bases in between that match TRBD1. The sample was tumor tissue. This receptor was taken from a female donor with papillary thyroid cancer or a benign thyroid nodule (not recorded which). Some clones in this sample may be carry-over from other donors' samples. The CDR3 amino acid sequence is: CASSVGTGFREQFF. The DNA reads as follows: TGTGCCAGCAGCGTCGGGACAGGGTTTAGGGAGCAGTTCTTC.